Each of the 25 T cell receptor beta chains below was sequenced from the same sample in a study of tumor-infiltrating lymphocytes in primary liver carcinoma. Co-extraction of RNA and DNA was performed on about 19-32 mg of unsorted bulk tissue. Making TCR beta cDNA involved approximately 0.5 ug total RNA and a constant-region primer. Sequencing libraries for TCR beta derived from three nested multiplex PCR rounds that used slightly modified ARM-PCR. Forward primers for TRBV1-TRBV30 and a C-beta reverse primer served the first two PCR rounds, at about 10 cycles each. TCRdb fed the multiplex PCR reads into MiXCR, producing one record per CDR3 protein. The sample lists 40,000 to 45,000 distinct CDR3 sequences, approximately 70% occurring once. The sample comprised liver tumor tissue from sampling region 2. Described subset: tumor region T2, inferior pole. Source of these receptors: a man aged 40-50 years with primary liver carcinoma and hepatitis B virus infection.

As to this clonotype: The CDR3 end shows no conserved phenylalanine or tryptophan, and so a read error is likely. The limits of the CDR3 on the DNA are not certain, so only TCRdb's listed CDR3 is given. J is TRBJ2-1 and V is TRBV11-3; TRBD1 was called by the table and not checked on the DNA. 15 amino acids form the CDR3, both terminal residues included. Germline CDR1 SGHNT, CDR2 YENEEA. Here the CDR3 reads CASSRTRDTCNVQFL.

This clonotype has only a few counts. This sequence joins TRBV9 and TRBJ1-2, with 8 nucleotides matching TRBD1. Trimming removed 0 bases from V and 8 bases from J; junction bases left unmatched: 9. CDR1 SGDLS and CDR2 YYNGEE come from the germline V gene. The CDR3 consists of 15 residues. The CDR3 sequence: CASSVDPSRGQGYTF. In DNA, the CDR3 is TGTGCCAGCAGCGTAGACCCTTCCAGGGGGCAAGGCTACACCTTC.

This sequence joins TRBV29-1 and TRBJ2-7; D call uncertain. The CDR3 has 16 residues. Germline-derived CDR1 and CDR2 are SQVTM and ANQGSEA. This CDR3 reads CSGMTSGISIPYEQYF. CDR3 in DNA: TGCAGTGGCATGACATCTGGGATCAGCATTCCCTACGAGCAGTACTTC.

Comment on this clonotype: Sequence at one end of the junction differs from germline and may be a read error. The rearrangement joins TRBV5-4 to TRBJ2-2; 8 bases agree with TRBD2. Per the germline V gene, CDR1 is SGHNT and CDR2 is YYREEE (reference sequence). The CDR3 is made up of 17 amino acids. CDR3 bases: TGCGCCACCATGGGGGGATTTAGCGGGACCACCACCGGGGAGCTGTTTTTT. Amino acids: CATMGGFSGTTTGELFF.

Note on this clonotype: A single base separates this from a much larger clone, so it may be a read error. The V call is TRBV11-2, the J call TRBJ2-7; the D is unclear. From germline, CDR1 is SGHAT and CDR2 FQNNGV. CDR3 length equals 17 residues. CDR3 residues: CASNLTLARVVSGEQYF. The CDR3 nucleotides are TGTGCCAGCAACTTAACTCTTGCTCGGGTGGTCTCGGGCGAGCAGTACTTC.

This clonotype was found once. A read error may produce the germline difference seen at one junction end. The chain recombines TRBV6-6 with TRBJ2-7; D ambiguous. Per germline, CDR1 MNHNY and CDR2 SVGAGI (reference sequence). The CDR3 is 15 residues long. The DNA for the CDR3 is TGTGCCAGCAGTTCTCCCACCCTGAGTTCCTGCGAGCAGTACTTC. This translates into CASSSPTLSSCEQYF.

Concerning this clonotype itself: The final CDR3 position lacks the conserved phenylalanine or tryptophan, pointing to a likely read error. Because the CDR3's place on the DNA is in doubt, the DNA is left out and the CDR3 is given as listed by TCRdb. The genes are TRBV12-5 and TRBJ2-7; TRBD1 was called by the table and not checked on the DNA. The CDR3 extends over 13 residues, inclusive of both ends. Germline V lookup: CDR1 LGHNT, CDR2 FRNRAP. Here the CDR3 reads CASEGTGFYELYL.

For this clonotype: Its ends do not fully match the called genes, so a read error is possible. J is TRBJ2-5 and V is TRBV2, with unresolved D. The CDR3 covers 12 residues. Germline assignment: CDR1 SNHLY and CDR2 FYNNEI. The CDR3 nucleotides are TGCGCCAGCAGAGAAGCCCAAGAGACCCAGTACTTC. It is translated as CASREAQETQYF.

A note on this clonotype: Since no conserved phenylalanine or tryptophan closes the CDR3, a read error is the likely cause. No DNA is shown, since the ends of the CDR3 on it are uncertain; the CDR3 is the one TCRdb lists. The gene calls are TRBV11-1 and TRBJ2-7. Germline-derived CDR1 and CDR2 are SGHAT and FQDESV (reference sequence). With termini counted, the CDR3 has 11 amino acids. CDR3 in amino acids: CTSSLGFEQYL.

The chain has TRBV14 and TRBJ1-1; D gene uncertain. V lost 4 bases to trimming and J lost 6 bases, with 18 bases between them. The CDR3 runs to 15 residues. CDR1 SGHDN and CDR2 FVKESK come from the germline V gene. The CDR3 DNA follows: TGTGCCAGCAGCCCCAGACCTGGGGTAGGCGCTGAAGCTTTCTTT. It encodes CASSPRPGVGAEAFF.

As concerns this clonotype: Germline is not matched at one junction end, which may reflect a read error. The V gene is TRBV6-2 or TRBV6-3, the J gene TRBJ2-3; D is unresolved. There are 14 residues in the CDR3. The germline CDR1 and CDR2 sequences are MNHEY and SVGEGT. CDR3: CDSSIGALLDTQYF. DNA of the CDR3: TGTGACAGCAGTATCGGTGCCCTATTAGATACGCAGTATTTT.

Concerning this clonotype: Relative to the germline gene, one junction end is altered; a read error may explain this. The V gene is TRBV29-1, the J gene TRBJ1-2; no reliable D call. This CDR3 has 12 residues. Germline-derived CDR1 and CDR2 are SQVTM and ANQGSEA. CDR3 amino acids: CGVEEQSYGYAF. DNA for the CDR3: TGCGGCGTTGAAGAACAGAGCTATGGCTACGCCTTC.

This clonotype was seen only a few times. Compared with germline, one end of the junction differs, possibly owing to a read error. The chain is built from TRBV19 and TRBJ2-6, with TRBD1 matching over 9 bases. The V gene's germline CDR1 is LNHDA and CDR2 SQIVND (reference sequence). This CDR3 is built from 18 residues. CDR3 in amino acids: CAGSWRTGAGSGANVLTF. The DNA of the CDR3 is TGTGCCGGTAGTTGGAGGACAGGGGCGGGATCTGGGGCCAACGTCCTGACTTTC.

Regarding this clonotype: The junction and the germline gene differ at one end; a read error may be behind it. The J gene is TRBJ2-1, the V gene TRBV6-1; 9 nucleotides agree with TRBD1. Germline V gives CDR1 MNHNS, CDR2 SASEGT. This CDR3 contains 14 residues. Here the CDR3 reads CAGSRTGADHEQFF. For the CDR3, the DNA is TGTGCCGGCAGTAGGACAGGGGCTGACCATGAGCAGTTCTTC.

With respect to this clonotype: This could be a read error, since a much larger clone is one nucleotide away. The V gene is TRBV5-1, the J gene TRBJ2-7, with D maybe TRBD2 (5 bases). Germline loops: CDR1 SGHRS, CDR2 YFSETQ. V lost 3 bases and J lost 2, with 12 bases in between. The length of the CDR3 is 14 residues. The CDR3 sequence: CASSSDRGPYEQYF. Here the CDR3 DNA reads TGCGCCAGCAGCTCGGACCGCGGGCCCTACGAGCAGTACTTC.

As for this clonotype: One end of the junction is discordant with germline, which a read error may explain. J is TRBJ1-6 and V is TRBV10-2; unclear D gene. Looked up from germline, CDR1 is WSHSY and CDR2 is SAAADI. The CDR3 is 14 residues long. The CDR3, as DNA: TGCGCCGGCAGTGAGTCCACGGTTAATTCACCCCTCCACTTC. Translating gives CAGSESTVNSPLHF.

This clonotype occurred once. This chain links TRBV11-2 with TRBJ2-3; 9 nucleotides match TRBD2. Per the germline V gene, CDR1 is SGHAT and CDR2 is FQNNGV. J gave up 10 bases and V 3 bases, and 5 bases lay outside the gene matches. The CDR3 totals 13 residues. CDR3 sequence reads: CASSFVAGDAQYF. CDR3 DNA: TGTGCCAGCAGCTTCGTAGCGGGGGATGCGCAGTATTTT.

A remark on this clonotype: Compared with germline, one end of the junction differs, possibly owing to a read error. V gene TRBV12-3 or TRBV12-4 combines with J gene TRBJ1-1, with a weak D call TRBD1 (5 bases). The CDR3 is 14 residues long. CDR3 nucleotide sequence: TGTGCCAGCAGTTTGGGGCCGATGAACACCGAAGCTTTCTTT. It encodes CASSLGPMNTEAFF.

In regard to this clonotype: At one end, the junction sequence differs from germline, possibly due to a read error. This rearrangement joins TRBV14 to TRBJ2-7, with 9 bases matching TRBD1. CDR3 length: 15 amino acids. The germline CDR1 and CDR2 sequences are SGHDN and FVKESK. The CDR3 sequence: CTSSRRGQGSYEQYF. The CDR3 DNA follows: TGTACCAGCAGCCGACGGGGACAGGGCTCCTACGAGCAGTACTTC.

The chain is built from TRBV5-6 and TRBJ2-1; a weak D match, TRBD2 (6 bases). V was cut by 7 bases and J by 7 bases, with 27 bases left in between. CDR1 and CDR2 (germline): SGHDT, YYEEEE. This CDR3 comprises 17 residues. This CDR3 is CASGLPGGAGSRNEQFF. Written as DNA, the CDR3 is TGTGCCAGCGGCCTACCCGGGGGTGCGGGGAGCAGAAATGAGCAGTTCTTC.

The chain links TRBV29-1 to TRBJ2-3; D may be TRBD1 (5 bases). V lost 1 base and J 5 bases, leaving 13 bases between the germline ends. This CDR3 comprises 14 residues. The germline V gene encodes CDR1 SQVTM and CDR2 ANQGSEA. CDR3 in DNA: TGCAGCGTTGAAGCCGGAAAGGACATAGATACGCAGTATTTT. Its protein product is CSVEAGKDIDTQYF.

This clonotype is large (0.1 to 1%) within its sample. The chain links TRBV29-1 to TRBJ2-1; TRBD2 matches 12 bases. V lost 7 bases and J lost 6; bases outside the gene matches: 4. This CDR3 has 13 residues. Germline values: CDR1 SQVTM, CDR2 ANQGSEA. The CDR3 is CSGGTSGFNEQFF. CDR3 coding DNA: TGCAGCGGGGGGACTAGCGGGTTCAATGAGCAGTTCTTC.

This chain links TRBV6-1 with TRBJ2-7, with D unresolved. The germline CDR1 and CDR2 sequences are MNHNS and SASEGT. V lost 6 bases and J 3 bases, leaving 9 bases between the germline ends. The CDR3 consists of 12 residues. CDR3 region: CASRLRVYEQYF. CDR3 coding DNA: TGTGCCAGCAGATTACGGGTCTACGAGCAGTACTTC.

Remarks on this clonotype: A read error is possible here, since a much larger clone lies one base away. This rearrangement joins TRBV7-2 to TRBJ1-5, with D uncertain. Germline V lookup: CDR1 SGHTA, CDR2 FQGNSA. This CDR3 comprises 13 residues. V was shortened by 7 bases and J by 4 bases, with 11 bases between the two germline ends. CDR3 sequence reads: CASNGRDNQPQHF. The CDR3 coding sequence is TGTGCCAGCAATGGAAGGGATAATCAGCCCCAGCATTTT.

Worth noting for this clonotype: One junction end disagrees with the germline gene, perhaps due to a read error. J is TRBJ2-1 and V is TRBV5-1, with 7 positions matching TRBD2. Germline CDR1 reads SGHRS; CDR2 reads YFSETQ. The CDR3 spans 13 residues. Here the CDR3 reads CDSGSLTSNELFF. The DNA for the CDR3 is TGCGACAGCGGCTCGTTGACTAGCAATGAGCTGTTCTTC.